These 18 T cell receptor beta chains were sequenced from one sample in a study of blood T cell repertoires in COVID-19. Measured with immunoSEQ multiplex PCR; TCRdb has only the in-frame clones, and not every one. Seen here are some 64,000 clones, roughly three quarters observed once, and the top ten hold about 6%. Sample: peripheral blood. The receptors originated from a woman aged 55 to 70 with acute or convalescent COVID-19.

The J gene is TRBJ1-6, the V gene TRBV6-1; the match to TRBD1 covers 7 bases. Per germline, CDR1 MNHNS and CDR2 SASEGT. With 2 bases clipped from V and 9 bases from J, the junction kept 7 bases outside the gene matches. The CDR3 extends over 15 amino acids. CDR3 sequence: CASSEWRGPASPLHF. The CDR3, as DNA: TGTGCCAGCAGTGAATGGAGGGGGCCCGCTTCACCCCTCCACTTT.

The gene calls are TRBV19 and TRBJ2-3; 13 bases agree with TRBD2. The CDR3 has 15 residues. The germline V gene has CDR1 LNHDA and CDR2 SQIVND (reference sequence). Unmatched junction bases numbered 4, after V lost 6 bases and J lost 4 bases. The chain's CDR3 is CASRQGLAGSDTQYF. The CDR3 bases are TGTGCCAGTAGACAGGGACTAGCGGGGTCAGATACGCAGTATTTT.

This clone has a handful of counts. The CDR3 DNA reads as TGTGCCACTAATCTAGGGGACACTGAAGCTTTCTTT. It yields the protein CATNLGDTEAFF. V and J are TRBV19 and TRBJ1-1; tentative D call: TRBD1 (5 bases). The V end was cut by 10 bases, the J end by 3 bases, with 12 bases between. Germline CDR1 LNHDA, CDR2 SQIVND (reference sequence). The CDR3 covers 12 residues. Drawing the rest from reference TRBV19 and TRBJ1-1, the complete variable domain is DGGITQSPKYLFRKEGQNVTLSCEQNLNHDAMYWYRQDPGQGLRLIYYSQIVNDFQKGDIAEGYSVSREKKESFPLTVTSAQKNPTAFYLCATNLGDTEAFFGQGTRLTVV.

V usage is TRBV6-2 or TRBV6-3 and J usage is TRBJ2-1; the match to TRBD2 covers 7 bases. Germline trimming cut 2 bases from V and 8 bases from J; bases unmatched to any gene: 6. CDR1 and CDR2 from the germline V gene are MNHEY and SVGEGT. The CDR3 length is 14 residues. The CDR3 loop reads CASSYPGGSDEQFF. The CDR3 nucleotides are TGTGCCAGCAGTTACCCGGGGGGATCCGATGAGCAGTTCTTC.

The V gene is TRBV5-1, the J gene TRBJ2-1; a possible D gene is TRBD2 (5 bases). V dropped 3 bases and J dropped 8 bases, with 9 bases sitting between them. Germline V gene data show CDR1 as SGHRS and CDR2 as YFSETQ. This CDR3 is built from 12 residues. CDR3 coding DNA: TGCGCCAGCAGCTCTTTAGCGTATGAGCAGTTCTTC. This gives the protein CASSSLAYEQFF.

CDR3 nucleotides: TGTGCCAGCTCACCCCGGGACAGGGACAATGAGCAGTTCTTC. This translates into CASSPRDRDNEQFF. This chain uses TRBV18 with TRBJ2-1; 9 bases are shared with TRBD1. V gave up 3 bases and J gave up 5 bases; unmatched junction bases: 2. Germline V lookup: CDR1 KGHSH, CDR2 LQKENI. CDR3 length equals 14 residues. Full variable domain (missing parts from reference TRBV18 and TRBJ2-1): NAGVMQNPRHLVRRRGQEARLRCSPMKGHSHVYWYRQLPEEGLKFMVYLQKENIIDESGMPKERFSAEFPKEGPSILRIQQVVRGDSAAYFCASSPRDRDNEQFFGPGTRLTVL.

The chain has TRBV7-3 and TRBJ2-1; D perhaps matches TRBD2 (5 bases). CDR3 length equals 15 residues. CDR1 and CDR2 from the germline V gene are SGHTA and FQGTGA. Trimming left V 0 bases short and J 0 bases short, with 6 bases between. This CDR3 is CASSLTGSSYNEQFF. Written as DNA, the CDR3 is TGTGCCAGCAGCTTAACAGGGAGCTCCTACAATGAGCAGTTCTTC.

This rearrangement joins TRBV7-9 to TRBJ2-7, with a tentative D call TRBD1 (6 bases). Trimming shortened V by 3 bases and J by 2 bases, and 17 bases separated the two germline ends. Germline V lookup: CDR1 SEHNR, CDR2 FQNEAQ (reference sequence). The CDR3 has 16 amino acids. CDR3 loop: CASSFNVGTSPYEQYF. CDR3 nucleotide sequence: TGTGCCAGCAGCTTCAATGTAGGGACAAGCCCCTACGAGCAGTACTTC.

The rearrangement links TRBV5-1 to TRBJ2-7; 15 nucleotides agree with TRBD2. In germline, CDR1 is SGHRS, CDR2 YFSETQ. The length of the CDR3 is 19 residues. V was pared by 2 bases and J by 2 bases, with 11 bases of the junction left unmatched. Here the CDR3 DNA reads TGCGCCAGCAGCTTTCAACCGGGACTAGCGGGGGGAGACGCCTACGAGCAGTACTTC. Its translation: CASSFQPGLAGGDAYEQYF.

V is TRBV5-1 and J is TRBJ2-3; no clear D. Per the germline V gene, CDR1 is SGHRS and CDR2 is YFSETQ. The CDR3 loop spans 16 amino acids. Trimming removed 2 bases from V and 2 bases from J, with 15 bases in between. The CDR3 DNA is TGCGCCAGCAGCTTTGATCTCGCTTCACACACAGATACGCAGTATTTT. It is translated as CASSFDLASHTDTQYF.

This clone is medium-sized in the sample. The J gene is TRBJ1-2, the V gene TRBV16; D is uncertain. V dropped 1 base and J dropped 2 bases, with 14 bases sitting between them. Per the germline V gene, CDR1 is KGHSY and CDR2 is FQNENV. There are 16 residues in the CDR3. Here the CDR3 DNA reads TGTGCCAGCAGCCAATTGGATGAGGGCCCCAACTATGGCTACACCTTC. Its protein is CASSQLDEGPNYGYTF. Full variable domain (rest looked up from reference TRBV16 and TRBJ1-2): GEEVAQTPKHLVRGEGQKAKLYCAPIKGHSYVFWYQQVLKNEFKFLISFQNENVFDETGMPKERFSAKCLPNSPCSLEIQATKLEDSAVYFCASSQLDEGPNYGYTFGSGTRLTVV.

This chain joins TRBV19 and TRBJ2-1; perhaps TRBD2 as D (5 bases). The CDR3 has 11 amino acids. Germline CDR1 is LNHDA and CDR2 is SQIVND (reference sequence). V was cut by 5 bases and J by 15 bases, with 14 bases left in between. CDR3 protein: CASSEGMMPFF. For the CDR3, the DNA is TGTGCCAGTAGTGAGGGTATGATGCCGTTCTTC.

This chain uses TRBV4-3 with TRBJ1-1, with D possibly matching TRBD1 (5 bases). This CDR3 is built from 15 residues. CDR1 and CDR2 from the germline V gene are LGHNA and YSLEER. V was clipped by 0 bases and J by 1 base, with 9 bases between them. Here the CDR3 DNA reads TGCGCCAGCAGCCAAGAAGGGCAGGGGAACACTGAAGCTTTCTTT. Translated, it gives CASSQEGQGNTEAFF.

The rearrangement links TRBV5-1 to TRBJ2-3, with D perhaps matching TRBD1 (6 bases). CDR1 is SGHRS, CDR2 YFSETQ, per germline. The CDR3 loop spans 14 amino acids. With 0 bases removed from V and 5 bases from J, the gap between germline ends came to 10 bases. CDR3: CASSLVGGEDTQYF. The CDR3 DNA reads TGCGCCAGCAGCTTGGTAGGGGGAGAAGATACGCAGTATTTT.

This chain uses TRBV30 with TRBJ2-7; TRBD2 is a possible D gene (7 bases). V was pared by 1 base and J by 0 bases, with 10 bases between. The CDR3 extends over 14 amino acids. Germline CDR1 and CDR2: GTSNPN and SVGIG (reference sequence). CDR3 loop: CAWSEGGPSYEQYF. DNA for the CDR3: TGTGCCTGGAGTGAGGGGGGGCCCTCCTACGAGCAGTACTTC.

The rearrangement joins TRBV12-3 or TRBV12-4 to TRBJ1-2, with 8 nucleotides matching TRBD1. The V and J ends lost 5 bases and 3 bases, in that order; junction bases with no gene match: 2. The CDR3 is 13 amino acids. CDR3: CASSIQGDYGYTF. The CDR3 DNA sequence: TGTGCCAGCAGTATACAGGGGGACTATGGCTACACCTTC.

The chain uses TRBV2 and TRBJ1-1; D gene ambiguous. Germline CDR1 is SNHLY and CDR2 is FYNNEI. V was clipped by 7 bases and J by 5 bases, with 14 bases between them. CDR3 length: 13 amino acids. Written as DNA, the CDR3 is TGTGCCAGCATGCCAGAAAGGAGAACTGAAGCTTTCTTT. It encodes CASMPERRTEAFF.

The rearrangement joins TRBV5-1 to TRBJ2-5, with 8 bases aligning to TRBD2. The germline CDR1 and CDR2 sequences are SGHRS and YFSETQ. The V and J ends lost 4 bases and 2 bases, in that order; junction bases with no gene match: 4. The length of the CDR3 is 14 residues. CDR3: CASSPGGAQETQYF. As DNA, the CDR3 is TGCGCCAGCAGCCCGGGGGGGGCTCAAGAGACCCAGTACTTC.